The 17 T cell receptor beta chains reported below all come from one sample, sequenced in a study of beta chain features in type 1 diabetes. Expressed TCRB transcripts were sequenced because the isolated RNA had all been reverse transcribed beforehand. Clones were sequenced by immunoSEQ multiplex PCR, and TCRdb holds only the in-frame ones, with some missing. The sample gives roughly 370,000 clones, approximately 13% of which show up once; roughly 0.04% is in the top ten. Sequenced input: naive CD4+ T cells from blood. The receptor set was obtained from a man aged 30 to 39 in good health.

The chain recombines TRBV10-3 with TRBJ2-3; D call uncertain. The CDR3 has 12 amino acids. Germline V gene sequence: CDR1 ENHRY, CDR2 SYGVKD. V was cut by 3 bases and J by 4 bases, with 5 bases left in between. The CDR3 DNA reads TGTGCCATCAGTGATAGCTCAGATACGCAGTATTTT. Protein sequence: CAISDSSDTQYF.

In its sample, this clone was seen a few times. V gene TRBV28 combines with J gene TRBJ2-6; D is perhaps TRBD2 (5 bases). CDR3 length: 13 residues. Germline V gene sequence: CDR1 MDHEN, CDR2 SYDVKM. The V end was cut by 8 bases, the J end by 1 base, with 6 bases between. CDR3 sequence: CASRGSGANVLTF. CDR3 bases: TGTGCCAGCCGCGGGTCTGGGGCCAACGTCCTGACTTTC.

The chain carries TRBV10-3 and TRBJ1-4, with no clear D. The CDR3 has 11 residues. The ends were cut back, 9 bases at V and 5 bases at J, with 7 bases in the middle. CDR1 is ENHRY, CDR2 SYGVKD, per germline. The CDR3 loop is CAIGVNEKLFF. In DNA, the CDR3 is TGTGCCATAGGAGTCAATGAAAAACTGTTTTTT.

The rearrangement links TRBV9 to TRBJ2-1, with 11 bases aligning to TRBD1. The J segment lost 9 bases and the V segment lost 0 bases, leaving 8 bases of the junction unmatched. Germline loops: CDR1 SGDLS, CDR2 YYNGEE. CDR3 length: 16 amino acids. The CDR3 spells CASSVGGRTGGSEQFF. Here the CDR3 DNA reads TGTGCCAGCAGCGTAGGTGGTCGGACAGGGGGCAGTGAGCAGTTCTTC.

This clone was counted a few times. The chain is built from TRBV30 and TRBJ2-1; possible D gene TRBD2, 5 bases. Germline lookup yields CDR1 GTSNPN and CDR2 SVGIG (reference sequence). The V end was cut by 0 bases, the J end by 9 bases, with 15 bases between. The CDR3 sequence is 14 residues long. CDR3 DNA sequence: TGTGCCTGGAGTGTACGAGGGAGTAGCTTTGAGCAGTTCTTC. Encoded protein: CAWSVRGSSFEQFF.

This clone appeared a few times. CDR3 protein: CAIGETAKRVEQFF. The DNA for the CDR3 is TGTGCCATCGGGGAGACGGCTAAACGGGTTGAGCAGTTCTTC. The rearrangement joins TRBV10-3 to TRBJ2-1, with D possibly matching TRBD2 (5 bases). Germline V lookup: CDR1 ENHRY, CDR2 SYGVKD. CDR3 length equals 14 residues. Trimming cost V 8 bases and J 9 bases, with 20 bases left between them.

V gene TRBV27 combines with J gene TRBJ2-3, with a possible D match to TRBD2 (6 bases). Germline loops: CDR1 MNHEY, CDR2 SMNVEV (reference sequence). Trimming left V 3 bases short and J 4 bases short, with 11 bases between. The CDR3 totals 14 residues. CDR3 residues: CASSFLADSDTQYF. In nucleotides, the CDR3 is TGTGCCAGCAGTTTTTTAGCGGACTCAGATACGCAGTATTTT.

The chain recombines TRBV9 with TRBJ2-2; D is unresolved. The CDR3 spans 14 residues. With 0 bases removed from V and 2 bases from J, the gap between germline ends came to 5 bases. CDR1 SGDLS and CDR2 YYNGEE come from the germline V gene. The CDR3 spells CASSVVGNTGELFF. The CDR3, as DNA: TGTGCCAGCAGCGTAGTGGGAAACACCGGGGAGCTGTTTTTT.

This clone has a handful of counts. This sequence joins TRBV7-8 and TRBJ2-1, with 11 bases lining up with TRBD2. This CDR3 comprises 16 residues. The germline V gene encodes CDR1 SGHVS and CDR2 FQNEAQ. The V segment lost 5 bases and the J segment 14 bases; nucleotides outside the gene matches: 17. In DNA, the CDR3 is TGTGCCAGCAGCACCCGTTTTGCTAGCGGGAGGACAATAAAGTTCTTC. It encodes CASSTRFASGRTIKFF.

This rearrangement joins TRBV15 to TRBJ2-1; TRBD1 might be the D (5 bases). The germline V and J ends were trimmed by 3 bases and 9 bases, with 9 bases remaining between them. CDR3 length: 12 amino acids. CDR1 and CDR2 (germline): LNHNV, YYDKDF (reference sequence). The CDR3 region has the DNA TGTGCCACCAGCAGGGCAAGGGGTGAGCAGTTCTTC. Amino acid sequence: CATSRARGEQFF.

The chain joins TRBV25-1 to TRBJ2-3, with TRBD2 identical over 9 bases. Germline lookup yields CDR1 MGHDK and CDR2 SYGVNS. With 6 bases clipped from V and 2 bases from J, the junction kept 6 bases outside the gene matches. The CDR3 covers 15 residues. The CDR3 DNA reads TGTGCCAGCAGCCTAGTAGCGGGAGCCACAGATACGCAGTATTTT. This codes for CASSLVAGATDTQYF. The full variable domain, in which reference TRBV25-1 and TRBJ2-3 provide the parts outside the CDR3, is EADIYQTPRYLVIGTGKKITLECSQTMGHDKMYWYQQDPGMELHLIHYSYGVNSTEKGDLSSESTVSRIRTEHFPLTLESARPSHTSQYLCASSLVAGATDTQYFGPGTRLTVL.

There are a few counts of this clone. The chain couples TRBV7-2 to TRBJ2-5; D gene uncertain. Germline CDR1 is SGHTA and CDR2 is FQGNSA. The CDR3 loop spans 14 amino acids. V lost 1 base to trimming and J lost 4 bases, with 10 bases between them. The CDR3 DNA reads as TGTGCCAGCAGCTTAGGTCCACAAGTAGAGACCCAGTACTTC. Its translation is CASSLGPQVETQYF.

This clone was counted a few times. The chain is built from TRBV7-2 and TRBJ2-1; D is unresolved. The V gene's germline CDR1 is SGHTA and CDR2 FQGNSA. The ends were cut back, 2 bases at V and 5 bases at J, with 7 bases in the middle. This CDR3 spans 13 amino acids. CDR3 sequence: CASSLRVDNEQFF. CDR3 coding DNA: TGTGCCAGCAGCTTAAGGGTCGACAATGAGCAGTTCTTC.

This clone turned up a few times. This chain connects TRBV21-1 to TRBJ2-7. TRBV21-1 is tagged as a pseudogene. The CDR3 has 12 residues. CDR3 bases: TGTGCCAGCAGAGGTACGACCTACGAGCAGTACGTC. It codes for CASRGTTYEQYV.

The rearrangement joins TRBV6-1 to TRBJ2-7; D is unclear. The germline V and J ends were trimmed by 3 bases and 5 bases, with 8 bases remaining between them. The CDR3 is 12 amino acids. CDR1 is MNHNS, CDR2 SASEGT, per germline. CDR3 amino acids: CASSEVRDEQYF. The CDR3 nucleotides read TGTGCCAGCAGTGAGGTCCGGGACGAGCAGTACTTC.

CDR3 nucleotide sequence: TGTGCCTCCTCGTATCCGGGACTAGCGGATCAAGAGACCCAGTACTTC. Protein product: CASSYPGLADQETQYF. V and J are TRBV30 and TRBJ2-5; 11 nucleotides match TRBD2. This CDR3 has 16 amino acids. The ends lost 7 bases at V and 2 bases at J; junction bases unmatched: 12. Germline-derived CDR1 and CDR2 are GTSNPN and SVGIG (reference sequence).

The rearrangement uses TRBV7-9 and TRBJ2-3; D tentatively reads TRBD1 or TRBD2 (5 bases each). The CDR3 runs 17 residues. Germline CDR1 SEHNR, CDR2 FQNEAQ (reference sequence). V gave up 5 bases and J gave up 0 bases, with 18 bases separating them. The CDR3 DNA reads TGTGCCAGCAGCCCCGGGGCCTTCGAGGCGAGCACAGATACGCAGTATTTT. This gives the protein CASSPGAFEASTDTQYF.